This T cell receptor beta chain was captured in a study of beta chain features in type 1 diabetes. The CDR3 loop spans 15 amino acids. Per the germline V gene, CDR1 is MNHNY and CDR2 is SVGAGI (reference sequence). V was trimmed by 11 bases and J by 0 bases, leaving 16 bases between them. Study results and limitations: Researchers report that Type 1 diabetes patients had moderately but significantly shorter TCRB CDR3s across all four CD4+ subsets. For TCRB rearrangement, an influence of HLA type remained unresolved here.

All of the isolated RNA was reverse transcribed, so expressed TCRB transcripts were sequenced. The protocol was immunoSEQ multiplex PCR, while the TCRdb copy is restricted to in-frame clones and leaves out a portion. The repertoire holds 600,000 or so clones, with roughly 12% as singletons. Comments on this clone: Its antigen is currently unknown.

A sort by CD45RO/CCR7/CD25/CD127/CD95/CD27 yielded CD4+ naive, central memory, regulatory and stem cell-like memory cells. Sequenced material: naive CD4+ T cells from blood. V usage is TRBV6-6 and J usage is TRBJ1-4, with D perhaps matching TRBD1 (6 bases). The source is a man aged 30 to 39 with type 1 diabetes. The CDR3 spells CAATTGRATNEKLFF. The CDR3 coding sequence is TGTGCCGCTACAACAGGGCGGGCAACTAATGAAAAACTGTTTTTT.